The rows below give T cell receptor beta chains drawn from one sample of a study of blood T cells in healthy people across ages. TCRdb reanalysed the 5' RACE reads using MiXCR and keeps one entry per CDR3 protein. The sample lists over a million distinct CDR3 sequences, 55% to 75% occurring once. Sequenced input: blood. The receptor set was obtained from a man aged 18 to 29 in good health. CDR3s include the opening cysteine and the closing phenylalanine or tryptophan. The order of the fields is J gene, clone size, V gene, D gene, CDR3 DNA, CDR3 protein. D genes are given only for firm matches. Clone sizes are given selectively: once, few, many, or a class where the clone is expanded.

j_gene: TRBJ2-1
abundance: -
v_gene: TRBV5-1
d_gene: -
CDR3nt: TGCGCCAGCAGCCGTACTAGTTTTTGGGAGGATGAGCAGTTCTTC
CDR3aa: CASSRTSFWEDEQFF

j_gene: TRBJ1-3
abundance: -
v_gene: TRBV29-1
d_gene: -
CDR3nt: TGCAGCATTAGAACAGAAGGGCCCCACTCTGGAAACACCATATATTTT
CDR3aa: CSIRTEGPHSGNTIYF

j_gene: TRBJ2-2
abundance: -
v_gene: TRBV3-1
d_gene: -
CDR3nt: TGTGCCAGCAGCCACACAGGGGGCATTAGCGGGGAGACCGGGGAGCTGTTTTTT
CDR3aa: CASSHTGGISGETGELFF

j_gene: TRBJ1-1
abundance: -
v_gene: TRBV6-5
d_gene: TRBD1
CDR3nt: TGTGCCAGCAGTCCGGGACAGGGAAACACTGAAGCTTCCTTT
CDR3aa: CASSPGQGNTEASF

j_gene: TRBJ1-1
abundance: -
v_gene: TRBV20-1
d_gene: TRBD1
CDR3nt: TGCAGTGCTTCGGACAGGGACACTGAAGCTTTCTTT
CDR3aa: CSASDRDTEAFF

j_gene: TRBJ1-2
abundance: -
v_gene: TRBV19
d_gene: TRBD1
CDR3nt: TGTGCCAGTATAGCAGGGGGCCAAGGCTACACCTTC
CDR3aa: CASIAGGQGYTF

j_gene: TRBJ1-1
abundance: -
v_gene: TRBV5-1
d_gene: -
CDR3nt: TGCGCCAGCAGCAGGGAGGGAACGAGGAGGGGCACTGAAGCTTTCTTT
CDR3aa: CASSREGTRRGTEAFF

j_gene: TRBJ1-1
abundance: few
v_gene: TRBV29-1
d_gene: -
CDR3nt: TGCAGCGTCGACAGGACCGGGACTGAAGCTTTCTTT
CDR3aa: CSVDRTGTEAFF

j_gene: TRBJ2-2
abundance: -
v_gene: TRBV4-1
d_gene: -
CDR3nt: TGCGCCAGCAGCCAACCAGGCGGGGTCGGCACCGGGGAGCTGTTTTTT
CDR3aa: CASSQPGGVGTGELFF

j_gene: TRBJ2-1
abundance: -
v_gene: TRBV21-1
d_gene: -
CDR3nt: TGTGCCAGCAGCAAAGCGAGCCTCGACAATGAGCAGTTCTTC
CDR3aa: CASSKASLDNEQFF

j_gene: TRBJ2-1
abundance: few
v_gene: TRBV7-9
d_gene: -
CDR3nt: TGTGCCAGCAGCTTACTATCAAGGCACAATGAGCAGTTCTTC
CDR3aa: CASSLLSRHNEQFF

j_gene: TRBJ2-7
abundance: -
v_gene: TRBV5-1
d_gene: TRBD2
CDR3nt: TGCGCCAGCAGCCCGGGGGGTAACTCCTACAATGAGCAGTACTTC
CDR3aa: CASSPGGNSYNEQYF

j_gene: TRBJ2-2
abundance: -
v_gene: TRBV12-3/TRBV12-4
d_gene: -
CDR3nt: TGTGCCAGCATCCGAGGGCCGAACACCGGGGAGCTGTTTTTT
CDR3aa: CASIRGPNTGELFF

j_gene: TRBJ2-5
abundance: -
v_gene: TRBV19
d_gene: -
CDR3nt: TGTGCCAGTAGTATCGGGGGTTCCCAAGAGACCCAGTACTTC
CDR3aa: CASSIGGSQETQYF

j_gene: TRBJ1-6
abundance: -
v_gene: TRBV12-3/TRBV12-4
d_gene: TRBD1
CDR3nt: TGTGCCAGCAGTCACGGACAGGGTAATTCACCCCTCCACTTT
CDR3aa: CASSHGQGNSPLHF